This TCR beta chain is from a study of blood T cell repertoires in COVID-19. Whole-study context: The United States, Italy and Spain provided the acute and convalescent COVID-19 samples.

CDR1 is LGHNA, CDR2 YNFKEQ, per germline. With V trimmed by 0 bases and J by 7 bases, 13 bases remained unmatched. This CDR3 has 18 residues. As handled by the study authors: Amplification of reference gene primers was used by the study to estimate nucleated cell counts. Here immunoSEQ multiplex PCR was the method, and the copy in TCRdb shows in-frame clones only, minus some. V, J and clone size are those of that table, while D and trimming were read from the DNA. The sample has 200,000 to 250,000 clones, 80% to 90% seen once. Sequences were obtained from peripheral blood. This clonotype originated in an elderly woman with active or convalescent COVID-19. This chain links TRBV4-2 with TRBJ2-4; 9 nucleotides agree with TRBD1. The CDR3: CASSQDRDRVGSRNIQYF. The CDR3 nucleotides are TGTGCCAGCAGCCAAGATCGGGACAGGGTGGGATCTAGGAACATTCAGTACTTC.